This T cell receptor (beta chain) was recorded in a study of CXCR3-negative and CXCR3-positive naive CD8 T cells. Study conclusions and caveats: A higher hydrophobicity marked the TRB CDR3s of CXCR3-positive naive cells versus CXCR3-negative naive cells.

The CDR3 consists of 16 residues. Germline V CDR1 and CDR2: LNHDA, SQIVND (reference sequence). As for this clonotype: Its antigen is not identified.

In preparing the TRB cDNA libraries, 5' RACE with UMI labels was used. TCRdb re-called the 5' RACE reads and catalogs CDR3 proteins one per entry, DNA excluded. This table holds roughly 6,800 distinct CDR3 sequences. This clonotype originated in a human donor in good health. Some clones in this sample may be carry-over from other donors' samples. The sample taken for sequencing was naive CXCR3+ CD8+ T cells from blood. Subset indicated: CD45RO-CCR7+CD27+CD95- naive CD8+ T cells expressing CXCR3 (TNR3+). V gene TRBV19 combines with J gene TRBJ2-1; there is no DNA to check the TCRdb D call of TRBD1. This chain's CDR3 is CASSILPPSSYNEQFF.